This TCR beta chain came from a study of metastatic and nonmetastatic thyroid tumors. As for the study in general: Repertoires were compared across blood and tumor or nodule tissue from malignant and benign thyroid patients.

Patients underwent thyroid surgery, and none had received any treatment before it. The J segment lost 3 bases and the V segment lost 4 bases, leaving 0 bases of the junction unmatched. The germline V gene has CDR1 MDHEN and CDR2 SYDVKM. The CDR3 consists of 13 residues. Study-level findings and limits: Relative to benign nodules, malignant thyroid tumors were reportedly characterized by significantly elevated TCR beta diversity in blood and tumor.

Concerning this clone itself: Its target is not known.

TCRdb recomputed clones from the PCR reads via MiXCR. The sample includes under 4,500 clones, 37% of them seen just once. Source material: tumor tissue. The chain recombines TRBV28 with TRBJ2-7; 10 nucleotides match TRBD2. The source of this sequence is a male donor with papillary thyroid cancer or a benign thyroid nodule (not recorded which). Some clones in this sample may be carry-over from other donors' samples. DNA of the CDR3: TGTGCCAGCAGTTCTAGCGGGAGCTACGAGCAGTACTTC. It yields the protein CASSSSGSYEQYF.